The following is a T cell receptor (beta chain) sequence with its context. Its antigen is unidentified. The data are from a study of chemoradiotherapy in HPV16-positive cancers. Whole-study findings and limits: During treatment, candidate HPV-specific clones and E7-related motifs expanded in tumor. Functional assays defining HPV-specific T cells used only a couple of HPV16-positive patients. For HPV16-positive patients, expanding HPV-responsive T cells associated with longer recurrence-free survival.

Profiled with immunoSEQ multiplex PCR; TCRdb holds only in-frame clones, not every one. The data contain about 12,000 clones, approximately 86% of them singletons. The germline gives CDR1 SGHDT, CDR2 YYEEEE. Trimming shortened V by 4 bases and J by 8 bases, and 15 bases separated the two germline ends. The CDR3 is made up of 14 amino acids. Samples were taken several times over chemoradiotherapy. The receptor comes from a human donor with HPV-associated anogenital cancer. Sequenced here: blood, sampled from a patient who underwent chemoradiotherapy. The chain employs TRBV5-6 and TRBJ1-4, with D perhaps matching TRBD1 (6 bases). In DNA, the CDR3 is TGTGCCAGCAGCCGACCTGTACAGGGAGAAAAACTGTTTTTT. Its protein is CASSRPVQGEKLFF.